This passage covers 25 T cell receptor beta chains from one sample sequenced in a study of blood T cell repertoires in COVID-19. Produced via immunoSEQ multiplex PCR; TCRdb's table is partial and in-frame only. The sample carries roughly 320,000 clones, around 87% recorded once. What was sequenced was peripheral blood. The receptors here all came from a man in his 70s with acute or convalescent COVID-19.

This clone was counted between two and nine times. The chain recombines TRBV28 with TRBJ1-1; 8 bases are shared with TRBD1. The germline CDR1 and CDR2 sequences are MDHEN and SYDVKM. Unmatched junction bases numbered 4, after V lost 8 bases and J lost 2 bases. The length of the CDR3 is 13 residues. Here the CDR3 DNA reads TGTGCCAGCGGCAGGGGGCTTAACACTGAAGCTTTCTTT. Protein: CASGRGLNTEAFF.

V usage is TRBV7-2 and J usage is TRBJ2-7, with 7 bases fitting TRBD2. The CDR3 runs 15 residues. CDR1 and CDR2 from the germline V gene are SGHTA and FQGNSA. After removal of 2 bases from V and 5 bases from J, the junction contained 9 bases not matched to a gene. The CDR3 loop is CASSLMGGLSDEQYF. The CDR3 coding sequence is TGTGCCAGCAGCTTAATGGGAGGGCTCTCAGACGAGCAGTACTTC.

The chain combines TRBV5-1 with TRBJ1-1; D is uncertain. Germline CDR1 SGHRS, CDR2 YFSETQ. CDR3 size: 15 residues. Trimming removed 0 bases from V and 2 bases from J, with 11 bases in between. This chain's CDR3 is CASSLDWRANTEAFF. The CDR3 nucleotides are TGCGCCAGCAGCTTGGATTGGAGGGCCAACACTGAAGCTTTCTTT.

Only a few counts were recorded for this clone. This chain joins TRBV11-2 and TRBJ2-7; D may be TRBD1 (6 bases). The CDR3 contains 13 residues. Germline V gene data show CDR1 as SGHAT and CDR2 as FQNNGV. V lost 0 bases and J lost 3, with 6 bases in between. CDR3 sequence (DNA): TGTGCCAGCAGCTTAGACAGGGGCTACGAGCAGTACTTC. Encoded protein: CASSLDRGYEQYF. Full variable domain (rest looked up from reference TRBV11-2 and TRBJ2-7): EAGVAQSPRYKIIEKRQSVAFWCNPISGHATLYWYQQILGQGPKLLIQFQNNGVVDDSQLPKDRFSAERLKGVDSTLKIQPAKLEDSAVYLCASSLDRGYEQYFGPGTRLTVT.

This chain links TRBV11-2 with TRBJ2-7, with TRBD2 matching 10 bases. The V segment lost 2 bases and the J segment 3 bases; nucleotides outside the gene matches: 4. In germline, CDR1 is SGHAT, CDR2 FQNNGV. The CDR3 is 15 residues long. CDR3 amino acids: CASSLTLAGDYEQYF. The CDR3 bases are TGTGCCAGCAGCTTAACCCTAGCGGGAGACTACGAGCAGTACTTC.

This chain uses TRBV7-2 with TRBJ2-3, with 8 bases that match TRBD2. V dropped 3 bases and J dropped 1; count of bases not matched to a gene: 9. The CDR3 spans 17 residues. The germline V gene encodes CDR1 SGHTA and CDR2 FQGNSA. The CDR3 protein is CASSFKTGGGRTDTQYF. In DNA, the CDR3 is TGTGCCAGCAGCTTTAAAACCGGGGGGGGCCGCACAGATACGCAGTATTTT.

V usage is TRBV19 and J usage is TRBJ1-1; 8 nucleotides match TRBD1. Germline V CDR1 and CDR2: LNHDA, SQIVND (reference sequence). The CDR3 is 14 residues long. The V gene end was trimmed by 4 bases and the J gene end by 3 bases; junction bases not matched to a gene: 4. The CDR3 sequence: CASSRQGMDTEAFF. The CDR3 coding sequence is TGTGCCAGTAGTAGACAGGGGATGGACACTGAAGCTTTCTTT.

V and J are TRBV11-3 and TRBJ1-2, with 9 bases lining up with TRBD1. Germline V gene data show CDR1 as SGHNT and CDR2 as YENEEA. After removal of 5 bases from V and 2 bases from J, the junction contained 6 bases not matched to a gene. The CDR3 totals 15 residues. CDR3 DNA: TGTGCCAGCAGCCGGACAGGGGTCATCAACTATGGCTACACCTTC. It is translated as CASSRTGVINYGYTF.

The V gene is TRBV28, the J gene TRBJ1-1, with a possible D match to TRBD1 (6 bases). This CDR3 spans 15 amino acids. Germline lookup yields CDR1 MDHEN and CDR2 SYDVKM. With 3 bases removed from V and 1 base from J, the gap between germline ends came to 12 bases. This CDR3 reads CASSFGDRKNTEAFF. CDR3 bases: TGTGCCAGCAGTTTTGGAGACAGGAAGAACACTGAAGCTTTCTTT.

The J gene is TRBJ2-3, the V gene TRBV4-2; D possibly corresponds to TRBD1 (6 bases). Trimming took off 1 base at V and 5 bases at J, with 16 bases between the two ends. The CDR3 length is 16 residues. CDR1 LGHNA and CDR2 YNFKEQ come from the germline V gene. CDR3 DNA sequence: TGTGCCAGCAGCCAAGGGGTTGCAGGGGCAGGAGATACGCAGTATTTT. This translates into CASSQGVAGAGDTQYF.

The rearrangement links TRBV7-8 to TRBJ2-5, with 16 bases fitting TRBD2. Per germline, CDR1 SGHVS and CDR2 FQNEAQ. V shed 4 bases and J 7 bases; nucleotides not matched to a gene: 6. The CDR3 is made up of 16 amino acids. The CDR3 nucleotides are TGTGCCAGCAGCTCGGGACTAGCGGGAGGGTGGGGGACCCAGTACTTC. It encodes CASSSGLAGGWGTQYF.

The rearrangement uses TRBV18 and TRBJ2-7; D perhaps matches TRBD1 (5 bases). Trimming took 4 bases from V and 5 from J, leaving 15 bases between them. The CDR3 is 14 amino acids. The V gene's germline CDR1 is KGHSH and CDR2 LQKENI. For the CDR3, the DNA is TGTGCCAGCTCACAGGTTCAGGGAAAAGACGAGCAGTACTTC. As protein: CASSQVQGKDEQYF.

The chain employs TRBV27 and TRBJ2-7; D not certain. Trimming left V 0 bases short and J 1 base short, with 7 bases between. Germline CDR1 MNHEY, CDR2 SMNVEV (reference sequence). The CDR3 is 14 residues long. The CDR3 is CASSLSPVSYEQYF. CDR3 coding DNA: TGTGCCAGCAGTTTATCACCGGTTTCCTACGAGCAGTACTTC.

This rearrangement joins TRBV12-3 or TRBV12-4 to TRBJ1-1, with TRBD1 as a possible D gene (6 bases). The CDR3 is 13 residues long. Trimming pared 5 bases from V and 2 bases from J, leaving 9 bases between. The CDR3: CASSQGFNTEAFF. In DNA, the CDR3 is TGTGCCAGCAGTCAGGGGTTTAACACTGAAGCTTTCTTT.

This chain links TRBV19 with TRBJ2-2; the match to TRBD2 covers 11 bases. In germline, CDR1 is LNHDA, CDR2 SQIVND (reference sequence). This CDR3 is built from 17 residues. V shed 1 base and J 4 bases; nucleotides not matched to a gene: 5. DNA of the CDR3: TGTGCCAGTAGTATAGTGAGACTAGCGGGGCCCACCGGGGAGCTGTTTTTT. It yields the protein CASSIVRLAGPTGELFF. The full variable domain, rest sourced from reference TRBV19 and TRBJ2-2, is DGGITQSPKYLFRKEGQNVTLSCEQNLNHDAMYWYRQDPGQGLRLIYYSQIVNDFQKGDIAEGYSVSREKKESFPLTVTSAQKNPTAFYLCASSIVRLAGPTGELFFGEGSRLTVL.

The V call is TRBV25-1, the J call TRBJ1-6; 8 nucleotides match TRBD1. The CDR3 consists of 17 residues. Germline V CDR1 and CDR2: MGHDK, SYGVNS. With 5 bases clipped from V and 10 bases from J, the junction kept 16 bases outside the gene matches. The CDR3 DNA follows: TGTGCCAGCAGTCCTCGACAGGGGCCCCCGGGGAAGTCACCCCTCCACTTT. This encodes CASSPRQGPPGKSPLHF.

This clone has a single count. V usage is TRBV6-5 and J usage is TRBJ2-2; D unclear. This CDR3 is 13 amino acids long. CDR1 MNHEY and CDR2 SVGAGI come from the germline V gene. Trimming pared 7 bases from V and 0 bases from J, leaving 6 bases between. CDR3 sequence: CASKLTNTGELFF. In DNA form, the CDR3 reads TGTGCCAGCAAACTTACGAACACCGGGGAGCTGTTTTTT.

The V and J genes are TRBV6-2 or TRBV6-3 and TRBJ1-5; unclear D gene. CDR3 length: 14 amino acids. Trimming took 5 bases from V and 7 from J, leaving 15 bases between them. Germline-derived CDR1 and CDR2 are MNHEY and SVGEGT. CDR3 residues: CASSEALGEQPQHF. The CDR3 DNA reads TGTGCCAGCAGTGAGGCCCTCGGGGAACAGCCCCAGCATTTT.

This clone came up a few times. The chain employs TRBV6-2 or TRBV6-3 and TRBJ1-2; 9 nucleotides line up with TRBD1. CDR1 MNHEY and CDR2 SVGEGT come from the germline V gene. Trimming removed 2 bases from V and 2 bases from J; junction bases left unmatched: 6. The CDR3 contains 16 residues. The CDR3, as DNA: TGTGCCAGCAGTTACGGCGCGACAGGGGGGAACTATGGCTACACCTTC. Protein product: CASSYGATGGNYGYTF.

V is TRBV28 and J is TRBJ1-6, with 8 positions matching TRBD1. The CDR3 runs 17 residues. Germline assignment: CDR1 MDHEN and CDR2 SYDVKM. The V and J ends lost 3 bases and 2 bases, in that order; junction bases with no gene match: 6. The CDR3 region is CASSFVGQGTYNSPLHF. In nucleotides, the CDR3 is TGTGCCAGCAGTTTTGTAGGACAGGGCACCTATAATTCACCCCTCCACTTT.

V gene TRBV6-4 combines with J gene TRBJ2-7; tentatively, D is TRBD2 (6 bases). Germline V gene data show CDR1 as MRHNA and CDR2 as SNTAGT. V was pared by 6 bases and J by 7 bases, with 19 bases between. This CDR3 is 14 amino acids long. The CDR3, as DNA: TGTGCCAGCAGCCTCGGGGGTTCCCAGGTGGAGCAGTACTTC. It encodes CASSLGGSQVEQYF.

The rearrangement joins TRBV6-5 to TRBJ2-7, with 7 bases fitting TRBD1. The CDR3 consists of 13 residues. Per the germline V gene, CDR1 is MNHEY and CDR2 is SVGAGI. J was trimmed by 5 bases and V by 10 bases; bases with no gene match: 11. Here the CDR3 reads CAIQGLQGDEQYF. The CDR3 bases are TGTGCCATCCAGGGGCTTCAGGGGGACGAGCAGTACTTC.

V gene TRBV4-2 combines with J gene TRBJ1-5, with TRBD1 as a possible D gene (5 bases). The V end was cut by 0 bases, the J end by 6 bases, with 9 bases between. The CDR3 is 14 residues long. Looked up from germline, CDR1 is LGHNA and CDR2 is YNFKEQ. The CDR3 is CASSQEQGFQPQHF. Written as DNA, the CDR3 is TGTGCCAGCAGCCAAGAGCAGGGCTTTCAGCCCCAGCATTTT.

This rearrangement joins TRBV7-2 to TRBJ1-2, with TRBD1 as a possible D gene (5 bases). Trimming stripped 0 bases from V and 8 bases from J, with 13 bases between. The CDR3 consists of 14 residues. Per the germline V gene, CDR1 is SGHTA and CDR2 is FQGNSA. This chain's CDR3 is CASSLAVSGGGYTF. As DNA, the CDR3 is TGTGCCAGCAGCTTAGCAGTGTCGGGGGGAGGCTACACCTTC.

CDR3 bases: TGTGCCAGTAGTTCACAGGGACGGGAACAGCCCCAGCATTTT. As protein: CASSSQGREQPQHF. The chain combines TRBV19 with TRBJ1-5; the D gene is possibly TRBD1 (6 bases). The CDR3 contains 14 residues. Germline V lookup: CDR1 LNHDA, CDR2 SQIVND (reference sequence). V lost 5 bases and J lost 7, with 15 bases in between.